This T cell receptor beta chain appears in the sequencing data of a study of OX40 agonist ivuxolimab in advanced cancers. The repertoire was sequenced with immunoSEQ multiplex PCR; TCRdb's copy has only in-frame clones and lacks some. The sample carries about 110,000 clones, more than 85% recorded once. This CDR3 is 17 amino acids long. The junction had 8 bases not matched to a gene; V was cut back by 1 base and J by 2 bases. Per the germline V gene, CDR1 is PRHDT and CDR2 is FYEKMQ (reference sequence). It was autoimmune disease history or systemic immunosuppression that excluded patients. The investigators sampled blood at baseline, at cycle 4 day 1, and at cycle 7 day 1.

This sequence joins TRBV13 and TRBJ2-5, with TRBD2 identical over 9 bases. The sequence was obtained from an adult with an advanced solid tumor such as melanoma, head and neck, liver or kidney cancer. Sequenced material: CD4+ or CD8+ T cells sorted from blood, taken in a trial of the OX40 agonist ivuxolimab. The CDR3 is CASSLVGLAGAQETQYF. The CDR3 bases are TGTGCCAGCAGCTTAGTGGGATTAGCGGGGGCACAAGAGACCCAGTACTTC.